This is a list of T cell receptor beta chains from one sample in a study of neurological immune-mediated disorders. TCRdb analysed the 5' RACE reads with MiXCR anew, one entry per CDR3 protein. Seen here are 53,000 or so distinct CDR3 sequences, approximately 9.2% observed once, and the top ten hold about 1.9%. The sample taken for sequencing was PBMCs. All receptors derive from a woman between 35 and 50 years old in good health. Each CDR3 is given with its conserved first and last residue. Fields, in order: V gene, J gene, D gene, clone size, CDR3 protein, CDR3 DNA. D genes are given only for firm matches. The size of a clone is reported for some rows only, either as once, few or many, or as a class for expanded clones.

TRBV6-5	TRBJ2-5	-	many	CASTKDGRFQETQYF	TGTGCCAGCACCAAGGACGGCAGATTCCAAGAGACCCAGTACTTC
TRBV6-1	TRBJ1-1	TRBD1	few	CASIKRRDSNTEAFF	TGTGCCAGCATTAAACGCCGGGACAGTAACACTGAAGCTTTCTTT
TRBV20-1	TRBJ2-7	TRBD2	-	CSATSSGTSGAPGYEQYF	TGCAGTGCTACATCCTCCGGGACTAGCGGGGCTCCAGGCTACGAGCAGTACTTC
TRBV5-1	TRBJ1-5	TRBD1	many	CASSPGTGRNQPQHF	TGCGCCAGCAGCCCCGGGACAGGGAGGAATCAGCCCCAGCATTTT
TRBV25-1	TRBJ1-1	-	many	CASSGVGRNTEAFF	TGTGCCAGCAGTGGGGTAGGTAGGAACACTGAAGCTTTCTTT
TRBV6-1	TRBJ2-1	TRBD1	many	CASRLGQSYNEQFF	TGTGCCAGTCGATTGGGACAGAGTTACAATGAGCAGTTCTTC
TRBV5-5	TRBJ1-1	TRBD1	many	CASSFLGQGRMNTEAFF	TGTGCCAGCAGCTTTTTAGGACAGGGCAGGATGAACACTGAAGCTTTCTTT
TRBV11-2	TRBJ2-1	TRBD2	many	CASRPSHRTSGEEDEQFF	TGTGCCAGCAGACCATCTCATCGGACTAGCGGGGAAGAAGATGAGCAGTTCTTC
TRBV21-1	TRBJ2-5	-	many	CASSRLGETQYF	TGTGCCAGCAGCCGACTGGGCGAGACCCAGTACTTC
TRBV20-1	TRBJ2-7	TRBD1	many	CSAPRTGGYEQYF	TGCAGTGCACCTCGCACAGGGGGCTACGAGCAGTACTTC
TRBV20-1	TRBJ2-7	-	few	CSVPRDVYSYEQYF	TGCAGTGTGCCCCGGGACGTCTACTCCTACGAGCAGTACTTC
TRBV4-2	TRBJ1-6	-	many	CASSQDRTVTYNSPLHF	TGTGCCAGCAGCCAAGACCGGACAGTCACCTATAATTCACCCCTCCACTTT
TRBV5-1	TRBJ2-7	TRBD1	many	CASKNFAGTGDYEQYF	TGCGCCAGTAAGAACTTTGCCGGGACAGGGGACTACGAGCAGTACTTC
TRBV20-1	TRBJ2-3	-	many	CSARGIGFTDTQYF	TGCAGTGCTAGGGGCATCGGGTTCACAGATACGCAGTATTTT
TRBV27	TRBJ1-5	-	-	CASSSANQPQHF	TGTGCCAGCAGTTCCGCCAATCAGCCCCAGCATTTT
TRBV7-2	TRBJ1-5	-	many	CASSLDGGHQPQHF	TGTGCCAGCAGCTTAGACGGGGGACATCAGCCCCAGCATTTT
TRBV7-2	TRBJ2-7	TRBD2	many	CASSQTGLAAYEQYF	TGTGCCAGCAGCCAAACGGGACTAGCGGCCTACGAGCAGTACTTC
TRBV5-5	TRBJ2-5	-	many	CASSLFSQETQYF	TGTGCCAGCAGCTTGTTCTCGCAAGAGACCCAGTACTTC
TRBV7-3	TRBJ2-1	-	few	CASSVVGGENYNEQFF	TGTGCCAGCAGCGTGGTAGGGGGGGAAAACTACAATGAGCAGTTCTTC
TRBV27	TRBJ1-5	TRBD1	many	CASSLTGAKGQPQHF	TGTGCCAGCAGTTTGACAGGGGCGAAGGGTCAGCCCCAGCATTTT
TRBV5-6	TRBJ2-1	-	many	CASSSRGRTTKKQSSYNEQFF	TGTGCCAGCAGCTCGCGTGGTAGGACTACAAAGAAACAGAGCTCCTACAATGAGCAGTTCTTC
TRBV6-5	TRBJ2-7	-	many	CASSAPSRRALRDEQYF	TGTGCCAGCAGTGCACCGTCGAGGAGGGCCCTTAGGGACGAGCAGTACTTC
TRBV5-1	TRBJ2-5	-	many	CASYERYQETQYF	TGCGCCAGCTACGAGAGGTACCAAGAGACCCAGTACTTC
TRBV9	TRBJ2-5	TRBD1	many	CASSVDRGQETQYF	TGTGCCAGCAGCGTGGACAGGGGGCAAGAGACCCAGTACTTC
TRBV27	TRBJ1-4	-	many	CASSLRGGRGEKLFF	TGTGCCAGCAGCCTACGGGGGGGAAGAGGCGAAAAACTGTTTTTT
TRBV5-1	TRBJ2-7	TRBD1	-	CASSGQGAVHEQYF	TGCGCCAGCAGCGGACAGGGGGCGGTCCACGAGCAGTACTTC
TRBV12-3/TRBV12-4	TRBJ2-2	TRBD2	many	CASSLTSHSEPGELFF	TGTGCCAGCAGCCTGACTAGCCATTCCGAGCCCGGGGAGCTGTTTTTT
TRBV20-1	TRBJ2-3	TRBD2	-	CSATTSGSADTQYF	TGCAGTGCTACCACTAGCGGGAGTGCAGATACGCAGTATTTT
TRBV4-1	TRBJ2-7	-	-	CASSQAPRSSYEQYF	TGCGCCAGCAGCCAAGCGCCTAGGTCGTCCTACGAGCAGTACTTC
TRBV5-1	TRBJ2-7	TRBD1	many	CASGSGQGSYEQYF	TGCGCCAGCGGCTCGGGACAGGGCTCCTACGAGCAGTACTTC
TRBV7-8	TRBJ2-3	-	many	CASSSLSTGSTDTQYF	TGTGCCAGCAGCTCTCTTAGTACCGGGAGCACAGATACGCAGTATTTT
TRBV30	TRBJ2-3	-	-	CAWSVYGGGTDTQYF	TGTGCCTGGAGTGTATATGGCGGCGGCACAGATACGCAGTATTTT
TRBV20-1	TRBJ2-5	-	many	CSARLVQETQYF	TGCAGTGCTAGACTAGTCCAGGAGACCCAGTACTTC
TRBV4-2	TRBJ2-7	-	many	CASSQDAFEQYF	TGTGCCAGCAGCCAAGATGCCTTTGAGCAGTACTTC
TRBV6-1	TRBJ2-3	TRBD1	many	CASSEATGGADTQYF	TGTGCCAGCAGTGAAGCGACAGGGGGCGCAGATACGCAGTATTTT
TRBV4-3	TRBJ2-5	TRBD1	medium-sized	CASSQTGKGDAQYF	TGCGCCAGCAGCCAGACAGGGAAGGGGGATGCCCAGTACTTC
TRBV6-2/TRBV6-3	TRBJ2-7	TRBD2	few	CASSTRRGSLYEQYF	TGTGCCAGCAGCACACGTCGCGGGAGTCTCTACGAGCAGTACTTC
TRBV4-1	TRBJ2-5	-	many	CASSQVGGGEETQYF	TGCGCCAGCAGCCAGGTTGGGGGGGGCGAGGAGACCCAGTACTTC
TRBV5-1	TRBJ2-7	-	many	CASSLAYARPYEQYF	TGCGCCAGCAGCTTGGCTTATGCCAGACCCTACGAGCAGTACTTC
TRBV9	TRBJ1-2	-	many	CASSVASSGGYTF	TGTGCCAGCAGCGTAGCTTCGTCGGGCGGCTACACCTTC
TRBV5-5	TRBJ1-2	-	many	CASSLAQGHGYTF	TGTGCCAGCAGCTTGGCCCAGGGGCATGGCTACACCTTC
TRBV3-1	TRBJ2-3	-	many	CASSHRSTDTQYF	TGTGCCAGCAGCCACCGTAGCACAGATACGCAGTATTTT
TRBV6-4	TRBJ2-5	-	many	CASSDSAGAQETQYF	TGTGCCAGCAGTGACTCAGCAGGGGCCCAAGAGACCCAGTACTTC
TRBV14	TRBJ1-1	-	many	CASSPHPPGLGNTEAFF	TGTGCCAGCAGCCCTCACCCCCCAGGGCTCGGGAACACTGAAGCTTTCTTT
TRBV20-1	TRBJ2-7	-	-	CSASRSSWSEQYF	TGCAGTGCTTCTCGTTCGTCATGGTCCGAGCAGTACTTC
TRBV7-2	TRBJ2-4	TRBD2	many	CASSEEAGVAKNIQYF	TGTGCCAGCAGCGAGGAAGCGGGGGTAGCCAAAAACATTCAGTACTTC
TRBV20-1	TRBJ1-2	-	-	CSARDVRALDYGYTF	TGCAGTGCTAGAGACGTCAGGGCTCTAGACTATGGCTACACCTTC
TRBV15	TRBJ2-1	-	many	CATSRARYNEQFF	TGTGCCACCAGCAGAGCGCGATACAATGAGCAGTTCTTC